The entry below describes one T cell receptor (beta chain). This table comes from immunoSEQ multiplex PCR, and its TCRdb copy is limited to in-frame clones, with some not included. The table lists a few hundred thousand clones, around 87% of them singletons. CDR3 size: 13 residues. Germline CDR1 reads MNHNS; CDR2 reads SASEGT. V was trimmed by 3 bases and J by 3 bases, leaving 9 bases between them. This sample stems from a study of shared clonotypes between healthy human individuals. The specimen sequenced was memory CD8+ T cells sorted from blood. Subset noted: CD45RO+ cells pooled with CCR7-negative TemRA cells. The receptor comes from a young man in good health. The J gene is TRBJ2-7, the V gene TRBV6-1; no definite D call. The CDR3 bases are TGTGCCAGCAGTGATCGGACGGGCTACGAGCAGTACTTC. This sequence encodes CASSDRTGYEQYF.